These T cell receptor beta chains were read from a single sample in a study of monozygotic twins with inflammatory bowel disease. TCRdb re-called the 5' RACE reads and gives one entry per CDR3 protein, without DNA. This repertoire includes 330,000 or so distinct CDR3 sequences. The sample comprised blood. The receptors shown here come from a human donor with ulcerative colitis or Crohn's disease, or a healthy co-twin of an affected twin (not recorded which). The CDR3 runs from the conserved cysteine through the conserved F or W. Each record gives: J gene, V gene, CDR3 protein.

J: TRBJ2-1
V: TRBV12-3/TRBV12-4
CDR3: CASSTASYNEQFF

J: TRBJ1-6
V: TRBV7-2
CDR3: CASSPTGGSSPLHF

J: TRBJ1-5
V: TRBV6-1
CDR3: CASSDGNGNQPQHF

J: TRBJ1-2
V: TRBV20-1
CDR3: CSAREKAGGLGGYTF

J: TRBJ2-3
V: TRBV4-1
CDR3: CASSPPPAGKDTQYF

J: TRBJ1-6
V: TRBV7-9
CDR3: CASRTGVANSPLHF

J: TRBJ2-7
V: TRBV29-1
CDR3: CSVDDPAGSGEQYF

J: TRBJ2-2
V: TRBV7-9
CDR3: CASSWKAGELFF

J: TRBJ2-7
V: TRBV30
CDR3: CARRDRGFYEQYF

J: TRBJ2-6
V: TRBV11-2
CDR3: CASSLFSGTGSSGANVLTF

J: TRBJ2-1
V: TRBV10-3
CDR3: CAMRGLADNEQFF

J: TRBJ2-1
V: TRBV12-3/TRBV12-4
CDR3: CASSSYYSQHSKYNEQFF

J: TRBJ1-1
V: TRBV4-1
CDR3: CASSYPVQGPPEAFF

J: TRBJ2-4
V: TRBV5-1
CDR3: CASSPIPGQGAEYF

J: TRBJ2-7
V: TRBV20-1
CDR3: CSARTSGPTYEQYF

J: TRBJ2-1
V: TRBV10-3
CDR3: CATSAGGRLGFEQFF

J: TRBJ2-1
V: TRBV5-1
CDR3: CASSLVLAGYDEQFF

J: TRBJ1-6
V: TRBV10-3
CDR3: CAISSDRGGGSPLHF

J: TRBJ2-1
V: TRBV12-3/TRBV12-4
CDR3: CASSFSLAGYNEQFF

J: TRBJ2-2
V: TRBV12-3/TRBV12-4
CDR3: CASSVTSTNTGELFF

J: TRBJ2-7
V: TRBV4-1
CDR3: CASSQEVVGDYEQYF

J: TRBJ1-6
V: TRBV10-3
CDR3: CAISESGISPLHF

J: TRBJ1-1
V: TRBV12-3/TRBV12-4
CDR3: CASSILTLGEAFF

J: TRBJ2-2
V: TRBV19
CDR3: CASSRQGSSGELFF

J: TRBJ2-5
V: TRBV7-2
CDR3: CASSLEAGGRETQYF

J: TRBJ2-2
V: TRBV4-2
CDR3: CASSPGAGANTGELFF

J: TRBJ2-1
V: TRBV7-8
CDR3: CASSLDLSGRGPYNEQFF

J: TRBJ1-2
V: TRBV6-2/TRBV6-3
CDR3: CASGQAYGYTF

J: TRBJ2-3
V: TRBV20-1
CDR3: CSARVLVKGTDTQYF

J: TRBJ2-7
V: TRBV7-2
CDR3: CASSDVGGMDSYEQYF

J: TRBJ2-2
V: TRBV7-3
CDR3: CASSLILTTNTGELFF

J: TRBJ1-5
V: TRBV29-1
CDR3: CSVKIQGDPSQPQHF

J: TRBJ2-5
V: TRBV5-4
CDR3: CASSMGAEETQYF

J: TRBJ2-1
V: TRBV4-3
CDR3: CASSQEFANEQFF

J: TRBJ2-1
V: TRBV12-3/TRBV12-4
CDR3: CASSQDRSYNEQFF

J: TRBJ2-3
V: TRBV5-1
CDR3: CASGTSGDTQYF

J: TRBJ2-1
V: TRBV9
CDR3: CASSSYLTASSYNEQFF

J: TRBJ1-1
V: TRBV7-9
CDR3: CASSLESGAFF

J: TRBJ1-2
V: TRBV6-1
CDR3: CASSEGTGRGYTF

J: TRBJ1-1
V: TRBV4-1
CDR3: CASSQGRGMNTEAFF